The next 25 T cell receptor beta chains were all read from a single sample in a study of blood T cell repertoires in COVID-19. Measured with immunoSEQ multiplex PCR; TCRdb has only the in-frame clones, and not every one. The sample yields roughly 190,000 clones, approximately 89% seen once. The specimen was peripheral blood. The receptors stem from a woman aged 55-70 years with acute or convalescent COVID-19.

The chain links TRBV7-9 to TRBJ2-2; 10 bases line up with TRBD2. V shed 5 bases and J 4 bases; nucleotides not matched to a gene: 4. Germline V gene data show CDR1 as SEHNR and CDR2 as FQNEAQ (reference sequence). The CDR3 extends over 15 amino acids. CDR3 sequence reads: CASSGRLAGTGELFF. CDR3 nucleotides: TGTGCCAGCAGCGGCCGACTAGCGGGCACCGGGGAGCTGTTTTTT.

This clone was counted at least ten times. The V gene is TRBV3-1 (or the pseudogene TRBV3-2), the J gene TRBJ2-1; 14 bases line up with TRBD2. V shed 4 bases, J shed 3 bases, and the junction held 11 bases outside the gene matches. There are 19 residues in the CDR3. CDR1 is LGHDT and CDR2 is YNNKEL in the germline V gene (reference sequence). CDR3 residues: CASSPNPPGLAGVYNEQFF. In DNA form, the CDR3 reads TGTGCCAGCAGCCCAAACCCCCCGGGACTAGCGGGGGTCTACAATGAGCAGTTCTTC.

The chain employs TRBV15 and TRBJ1-2; 7 bases fit TRBD1. CDR1 and CDR2 from the germline V gene are LNHNV and YYDKDF (reference sequence). V shed 3 bases, J shed 4 bases, and the junction held 8 bases outside the gene matches. The CDR3 totals 15 residues. CDR3 residues: CATSSRLGTVYGYTF. CDR3 DNA sequence: TGTGCCACCAGCAGCCGGCTTGGGACAGTCTATGGCTACACCTTC. Based on the CDR3 plus reference TRBV15 and TRBJ1-2, the full variable domain is DAMVIQNPRYQVTQFGKPVTLSCSQTLNHNVMYWYQQKSSQAPKLLFHYYDKDFNNEADTPDNFQSRRPNTSFCFLDIRSPGLGDTAMYLCATSSRLGTVYGYTFGSGTRLTVV.

This chain joins TRBV5-1 and TRBJ1-4; D is possibly TRBD1 (5 bases). The CDR3 extends over 14 amino acids. From germline, CDR1 is SGHRS and CDR2 YFSETQ. V dropped 2 bases and J dropped 8 bases, with 13 bases sitting between them. CDR3: CASSFRASGEKLFF. CDR3 nucleotide sequence: TGCGCCAGCAGCTTCAGGGCGTCTGGCGAAAAACTGTTTTTT.

The chain joins TRBV20-1 to TRBJ1-5; D is ambiguous. Germline values: CDR1 DFQATT, CDR2 SNEGSKA (reference sequence). V was trimmed by 3 bases and J by 0 bases, leaving 9 bases between them. The CDR3 length is 14 residues. This CDR3 is CSASPGDSNQPQHF. CDR3 in DNA: TGCAGTGCTAGTCCCGGAGATAGCAATCAGCCCCAGCATTTT.

This sequence joins TRBV19 and TRBJ1-1; no firm D call. The CDR3 has 15 residues. Germline CDR1 is LNHDA and CDR2 is SQIVND (reference sequence). V gave up 1 base and J gave up 1 base, with 10 bases separating them. The chain's CDR3 is CASSIGARRNTEAFF. The CDR3 nucleotides read TGTGCCAGTAGTATAGGGGCCCGACGGAACACTGAAGCTTTCTTT.

The chain couples TRBV7-9 to TRBJ1-2, with D maybe TRBD1 (5 bases). Germline values: CDR1 SEHNR, CDR2 FQNEAQ (reference sequence). CDR3 length: 13 amino acids. Trimming left V 1 base short and J 5 bases short, with 8 bases between. The CDR3 loop reads CASSLGQNYGYTF. CDR3 DNA: TGTGCCAGCAGCTTAGGACAGAATTATGGCTACACCTTC.

This clone was detected only once. The chain is built from TRBV7-9 and TRBJ2-7; the D is unclear. Per germline, CDR1 SEHNR and CDR2 FQNEAQ (reference sequence). The V and J ends lost 1 base and 2 bases respectively, with 6 bases between them. CDR3 length equals 13 residues. This CDR3 is CASSLGGPYEQYF. Here the CDR3 DNA reads TGTGCCAGCAGCTTAGGAGGTCCCTACGAGCAGTACTTC. Based on the CDR3 plus reference TRBV7-9 and TRBJ2-7, the full variable domain is DTGVSQNPRHKITKRGQNVTFRCDPISEHNRLYWYRQTLGQGPEFLTYFQNEAQLEKSRLLSDRFSAERPKGSFSTLEIQRTEQGDSAMYLCASSLGGPYEQYFGPGTRLTVT.

The chain links TRBV7-3 to TRBJ2-1, with D possibly TRBD2 on 6 matching bases. The germline V gene encodes CDR1 SGHTA and CDR2 FQGTGA. V was shortened by 1 base and J by 4 bases, with 14 bases between the two germline ends. This CDR3 contains 16 residues. The CDR3 loop is CASSLRSPSAYNEQFF. CDR3 sequence (DNA): TGTGCCAGCAGCTTAAGGAGCCCTAGCGCATACAATGAGCAGTTCTTC.

Only one count was recorded for this clone. The V gene is TRBV5-1, the J gene TRBJ2-4; 7 bases align to TRBD2. Germline assignment: CDR1 SGHRS and CDR2 YFSETQ. The CDR3 has 18 residues. V was clipped by 4 bases and J by 0 bases; unmatched bases: 13. The CDR3 is CASSVGRRGEGAKNIQYF. DNA of the CDR3: TGCGCCAGCAGCGTAGGACGCCGGGGGGAGGGAGCCAAAAACATTCAGTACTTC.

This sequence joins TRBV28 and TRBJ2-1; possibly TRBD2 for D (5 bases). Trimming stripped 3 bases from V and 6 bases from J, with 9 bases between. The CDR3 length is 13 residues. Germline V gives CDR1 MDHEN, CDR2 SYDVKM. The CDR3 is CASSFVSGNEQFF. The CDR3 bases are TGTGCCAGCAGTTTCGTAAGCGGCAATGAGCAGTTCTTC.

The V call is TRBV28, the J call TRBJ2-5, with 9 bases that match TRBD2. The germline CDR1 and CDR2 sequences are MDHEN and SYDVKM. The CDR3 consists of 18 residues. V shed 7 bases, J shed 7 bases, and the junction held 22 bases outside the gene matches. The CDR3 loop is CASTSSPGGSGGLGTQYF. The CDR3 coding sequence is TGTGCCAGCACCTCGAGCCCTGGGGGTAGCGGGGGTCTGGGGACCCAGTACTTC.

The rearrangement links TRBV27 to TRBJ2-7; TRBD1 matches 8 bases. This CDR3 spans 15 amino acids. Germline V gives CDR1 MNHEY, CDR2 SMNVEV (reference sequence). Trimming removed 7 bases from V and 0 bases from J; junction bases left unmatched: 8. The CDR3, as DNA: TGTGCCAGCACCCCGACAGGGGCCCCCTCCTACGAGCAGTACTTC. The encoded protein is CASTPTGAPSYEQYF.

For the CDR3, the DNA is TGTGCCAGCAGTTTATTTGGCGGGACAGCCACCGGGGAGCTGTTTTTT. Its translation is CASSLFGGTATGELFF. This chain joins TRBV28 and TRBJ2-2, with D possibly matching TRBD1 (7 bases). The CDR3 length is 16 residues. Per the germline V gene, CDR1 is MDHEN and CDR2 is SYDVKM. Between the trimmed V and J ends, which lost 1 base and 4 bases, there was a span of 13 bases.

CDR3 bases: TGTGCCACTAACTCTGGAAACACCATATATTTT. As protein: CATNSGNTIYF. The chain links TRBV19 to TRBJ1-3; D remains unclear. The CDR3 runs to 11 residues. Trimming stripped 10 bases from V and 0 bases from J, with 4 bases between. Per the germline V gene, CDR1 is LNHDA and CDR2 is SQIVND (reference sequence).

J is TRBJ2-1 and V is TRBV7-2; the match to TRBD2 covers 7 bases. The CDR3 runs 15 residues. V gave up 5 bases and J gave up 3 bases; unmatched junction bases: 7. CDR1 is SGHTA, CDR2 FQGNSA, per germline. The CDR3 reads CASSKTRTSYNEQFF. The CDR3 DNA is TGTGCCAGCAGCAAAACCCGGACTAGCTACAATGAGCAGTTCTTC.

This chain joins TRBV6-1 and TRBJ2-6, with 11 bases fitting TRBD1. The CDR3 runs 18 residues. The J segment lost 0 bases and the V segment lost 2 bases, leaving 3 bases of the junction unmatched. Germline loops: CDR1 MNHNS, CDR2 SASEGT. The CDR3 bases are TGTGCCAGCAGTGAATGGGGACAGGGGGGCTCTGGGGCCAACGTCCTGACTTTC. Its translation is CASSEWGQGGSGANVLTF.

The rearrangement uses TRBV9 and TRBJ2-2, with 7 bases that match TRBD1. With 4 bases clipped from V and 7 bases from J, the junction kept 7 bases outside the gene matches. The CDR3 is made up of 14 amino acids. Germline V gene lookup returns CDR1 SGDLS and CDR2 YYNGEE. This CDR3 is CASSPRTGNGELFF. Here the CDR3 DNA reads TGTGCCAGCAGCCCTCGGACAGGAAACGGGGAGCTGTTTTTT.

Here the CDR3 DNA reads TGTGCCAGCAGGGGAGGGAGCTCCTACGAGCAGTACGTC. Translated, it gives CASRGGSSYEQYV. The chain links TRBV6-5 to TRBJ2-7; 7 bases line up with TRBD2. The CDR3 totals 13 residues. CDR1 and CDR2 from the germline V gene are MNHEY and SVGAGI. The V segment lost 6 bases and the J segment 0 bases; nucleotides outside the gene matches: 2.

The V call is TRBV18, the J call TRBJ2-1; D may be TRBD2 (6 bases). CDR1 KGHSH and CDR2 LQKENI come from the germline V gene. CDR3 length equals 12 residues. V was pared by 6 bases and J by 7 bases, with 10 bases between. Here the CDR3 DNA reads TGTGCCAGCTCCGGAGGGGAGAATGAGCAGTTCTTC. The encoded protein is CASSGGENEQFF.

This rearrangement joins TRBV7-9 to TRBJ1-1; 9 bases line up with TRBD1. Looked up from germline, CDR1 is SEHNR and CDR2 is FQNEAQ (reference sequence). V lost 5 bases and J lost 4; bases outside the gene matches: 8. CDR3 length equals 15 residues. As DNA, the CDR3 is TGTGCCAGCAGCCTCCAGGGACAGGGCGGCACTGAAGCTTTCTTT. Translated: CASSLQGQGGTEAFF.

Notes on this clone: In the same sample, other DNA sequences code for this CDR3. The chain recombines TRBV28 with TRBJ1-5; maybe TRBD1 (5 bases). The CDR3 totals 13 residues. Trimming stripped 6 bases from V and 0 bases from J, with 6 bases between. The germline V gene has CDR1 MDHEN and CDR2 SYDVKM. The chain's CDR3 is CASRQGSNQPQHF. The CDR3 DNA is TGTGCCAGCAGGCAGGGTAGCAATCAGCCCCAGCATTTT.

This clone has more than one count but fewer than ten. The rearrangement joins TRBV7-2 to TRBJ2-3, with D possibly matching TRBD2 (6 bases). CDR3 length: 15 amino acids. V was cut by 1 base and J by 0 bases, with 8 bases left in between. The germline CDR1 and CDR2 sequences are SGHTA and FQGNSA. The CDR3 DNA is TGTGCCAGCAGCTTAGGCGGGACTAGCACAGATACGCAGTATTTT. Amino acid sequence: CASSLGGTSTDTQYF.

Points on this clone: This sample also contains other DNA sequences that code for the same CDR3. The V and J genes are TRBV12-3 or TRBV12-4 and TRBJ1-1; D ambiguous. Between the trimmed V and J ends, which lost 1 base and 5 bases, there was a span of 8 bases. The CDR3 has 13 amino acids. The DNA of the CDR3 is TGTGCCAGCAGTTTAGGAGGTGGGACTGAAGCTTTCTTT. The encoded protein is CASSLGGGTEAFF.

CDR3 region: CASRTTDSEKLFF. CDR3 coding DNA: TGTGCCAGCAGGACTACGGACAGTGAAAAACTGTTTTTT. This chain uses TRBV7-9 with TRBJ1-4; a weak D match, TRBD1 (6 bases). The germline V gene encodes CDR1 SEHNR and CDR2 FQNEAQ (reference sequence). There are 13 residues in the CDR3. Between the trimmed V and J ends, which lost 6 bases and 7 bases, there was a span of 12 bases.